A few counts support the clone carrying this T cell receptor (beta chain). It was considered stable Graves' hyperthyroidism when ophthalmopathy did not progress within 18 months. Diagnosing involved the use of clinical symptoms, serum thyroxine and TRAb, thyroid ultrasound and orbital computed tomography. Amplification yielded TCR beta CDR3 regions, with RNA transcripts as the source. First-round RT-PCR of the TCR CDR3 relied on the HTBI primer set. TCRdb used MiXCR to reprocess the multiplex PCR reads, holding one entry per CDR3 protein. This sample yields roughly 380,000 distinct CDR3 sequences, of which roughly 15% are seen a single time; 5.3% belongs to the top ten. V lost 2 bases to trimming and J lost 9 bases, with 13 bases between them. Germline loops: CDR1 SQVTM, CDR2 ANQGSEA. The CDR3 totals 12 residues. This record comes from a study of T cells in Graves' hyperthyroidism and ophthalmopathy.

This TCR was recovered from a woman in her late teens or twenties with Graves' hyperthyroidism. The chain employs TRBV29-1 and TRBJ1-2; D possibly corresponds to TRBD1 (5 bases). The sample comprised blood. CDR3 nucleotides: TGCAGCGTTGAAAGGGGTTCCGGGAGCTACACCTTC. Translated, it gives CSVERGSGSYTF. Combining the CDR3 with reference TRBV29-1 and TRBJ1-2 gives the whole variable domain SAVISQKPSRDICQRGTSLTIQCQVDSQVTMMFWYRQQPGQSLTLIATANQGSEATYESGFVIDKFPISRPNLTFSTLTVSNMSPEDSSIYLCSVERGSGSYTFGSGTRLTVV.